The rows below give T cell receptor beta chains drawn from one sample of a study of blood T cells in healthy people across ages. Each CDR3 protein is one row after TCRdb ran MiXCR on the 5' RACE reads. The sample includes roughly 800,000 distinct CDR3 sequences, about 55% of them seen just once. Sequenced material: blood. The receptors were gathered from a man older than 75 in good health. The CDR3 runs from the conserved cysteine through the conserved F or W. The order of the fields is D gene, clone size, V gene, J gene, CDR3 protein, CDR3 DNA. A D gene is named only where the DNA matches it firmly. Rows give clone size only sometimes, using once, few, many, or a class for an expanded clone.

D: TRBD2; size: .; V: TRBV20-1; J: TRBJ2-7; CDR3: CSARDRTSGGAYEQYF; DNA: TGCAGTGCTAGAGATAGGACGAGCGGGGGGGCCTACGAGCAGTACTTC
D: TRBD2; size: few; V: TRBV12-3/TRBV12-4; J: TRBJ2-1; CDR3: CASSSRGLDNEQFF; DNA: TGTGCCAGCAGTTCCCGAGGACTAGACAATGAGCAGTTCTTC
D: TRBD2; size: .; V: TRBV20-1; J: TRBJ2-1; CDR3: CSASHRLAGTYNEQFF; DNA: TGCAGTGCTTCACATCGACTAGCGGGTACATACAATGAGCAGTTCTTC
D: .; size: few; V: TRBV7-3; J: TRBJ1-1; CDR3: CASSTGQLNTEAFF; DNA: TGTGCCAGCAGCACCGGACAGCTGAACACTGAAGCTTTCTTT
D: .; size: few; V: TRBV4-2; J: TRBJ2-7; CDR3: CASSQRTESYEQYF; DNA: TGTGCCAGCAGCCAACGTACAGAGTCCTACGAGCAGTACTTC
D: .; size: .; V: TRBV6-5; J: TRBJ1-6; CDR3: CASSYERGSYNSPLHF; DNA: TGTGCCAGCAGTTACGAACGGGGCTCCTATAATTCACCCCTCCACTTT
D: .; size: few; V: TRBV6-2/TRBV6-3; J: TRBJ1-1; CDR3: CASTSAKNTEAFF; DNA: TGTGCCAGCACGAGCGCGAAGAACACTGAAGCTTTCTTT
D: TRBD2; size: .; V: TRBV11-2; J: TRBJ2-3; CDR3: CASSLVGTTSTDTQYF; DNA: TGTGCCAGCAGCTTAGTCGGGACTACTAGCACAGATACGCAGTATTTT
D: .; size: .; V: TRBV11-2; J: TRBJ2-1; CDR3: CASSSGIAYNEQFF; DNA: TGTGCCAGCAGCTCTGGGATCGCCTACAATGAGCAGTTCTTC
D: TRBD2; size: few; V: TRBV9; J: TRBJ2-3; CDR3: CASSVGGRGTDTQYF; DNA: TGTGCCAGCAGCGTAGGCGGGAGAGGGACAGATACGCAGTATTTT
D: .; size: .; V: TRBV29-1; J: TRBJ2-3; CDR3: CSVGRGRDTQYF; DNA: TGCAGCGTTGGGAGGGGCCGAGATACGCAGTATTTT
D: .; size: .; V: TRBV7-2; J: TRBJ2-3; CDR3: CASSVGGGKDTQYF; DNA: TGTGCCAGCAGCGTCGGTGGCGGGAAGGATACGCAGTATTTT
D: .; size: .; V: TRBV5-1; J: TRBJ1-2; CDR3: CASSEGQPGGYGYTF; DNA: TGCGCCAGCAGCGAAGGACAACCTGGGGGCTATGGCTACACCTTC
D: TRBD2; size: .; V: TRBV12-3/TRBV12-4; J: TRBJ2-1; CDR3: CASSSTSGRALGYNEQFF; DNA: TGTGCCAGCAGTTCAACTAGCGGGAGGGCCTTGGGCTACAATGAGCAGTTCTTC
D: .; size: .; V: TRBV7-9; J: TRBJ1-2; CDR3: CASSLALTGRHGYTF; DNA: TGTGCCAGCAGCTTAGCTCTGACAGGAAGACATGGCTACACCTTC
D: TRBD2; size: .; V: TRBV20-1; J: TRBJ2-3; CDR3: CSARDRLAGNTDTQYF; DNA: TGCAGTGCTAGAGATCGACTAGCGGGGAACACAGATACGCAGTATTTT
D: TRBD1; size: .; V: TRBV5-1; J: TRBJ1-2; CDR3: CASSSWTGKGYTF; DNA: TGCGCCAGCAGCTCCTGGACAGGGAAAGGCTACACCTTC
D: .; size: few; V: TRBV7-2; J: TRBJ2-3; CDR3: CASSLEATSTDTQYF; DNA: TGTGCCAGCAGCTTAGAAGCCACTAGCACAGATACGCAGTATTTT
D: .; size: .; V: TRBV6-5; J: TRBJ1-1; CDR3: CASRTGGGSEAFF; DNA: TGTGCCAGCAGGACCGGGGGAGGTTCCGAGGCTTTCTTT
D: .; size: few; V: TRBV7-9; J: TRBJ2-7; CDR3: CASSLGEGTYEQYF; DNA: TGTGCCAGCAGCTTAGGGGAAGGGACCTACGAGCAGTACTTC
D: TRBD2; size: once; V: TRBV5-1; J: TRBJ2-1; CDR3: CAGSLGSSGRAGEQFF; DNA: TGCGCCGGCAGCTTGGGTTCCAGCGGGAGGGCCGGGGAGCAGTTCTTC
D: TRBD2; size: .; V: TRBV12-3/TRBV12-4; J: TRBJ2-3; CDR3: CASIGGTSGRASGDRYAYF; DNA: TGTGCCAGCATAGGGGGGACTAGCGGGAGGGCCAGCGGCGACAGATACGCGTATTTT
D: TRBD1; size: few; V: TRBV20-1; J: TRBJ1-2; CDR3: CSASRTGTGYTF; DNA: TGCAGTGCTAGTCGGACAGGGACCGGCTACACCTTC
D: TRBD1; size: few; V: TRBV20-1; J: TRBJ2-7; CDR3: CSARDYRGSYEQYF; DNA: TGCAGTGCTAGAGATTACAGGGGCTCCTACGAGCAGTACTTC
D: TRBD1; size: few; V: TRBV20-1; J: TRBJ1-1; CDR3: CSARQGTEAFF; DNA: TGCAGTGCAAGACAGGGAACTGAAGCTTTCTTT
D: TRBD1; size: few; V: TRBV5-1; J: TRBJ2-7; CDR3: CASSPGGQDVRQYF; DNA: TGCGCCAGTAGCCCAGGGGGACAGGACGTTCGGCAGTACTTC
D: TRBD2; size: many; V: TRBV20-1; J: TRBJ2-3; CDR3: CSARPSGVEGYAYF; DNA: TGCAGTGCTAGGCCCAGCGGGGTTGAGGGATACGCGTATTTT
D: TRBD2; size: few; V: TRBV20-1; J: TRBJ2-4; CDR3: CSAGGGRWAKNIQYF; DNA: TGCAGTGCTGGAGGCGGGAGGTGGGCCAAAAACATTCAGTACTTC
D: .; size: .; V: TRBV3-1; J: TRBJ2-4; CDR3: CASSQDLRAIAKNIQYF; DNA: TGTGCCAGCAGCCAAGATCTACGGGCCATAGCCAAAAACATTCAGTACTTC
D: TRBD2; size: .; V: TRBV20-1; J: TRBJ2-3; CDR3: CSAETSDRYAYF; DNA: TGCAGTGCCGAGACTAGCGACAGATACGCGTATTTT
D: .; size: .; V: TRBV7-6; J: TRBJ2-6; CDR3: CASSLAYAPRRSGANVLTF; DNA: TGTGCCAGCAGCTTAGCTTATGCTCCAAGGCGGTCTGGGGCCAACGTCCTGACTTTC
D: .; size: .; V: TRBV4-1; J: TRBJ2-7; CDR3: CASSQVSGSVYEQYF; DNA: TGCGCCAGCAGCCAGGTCTCCGGGAGCGTCTACGAGCAGTACTTC
D: TRBD2; size: .; V: TRBV2; J: TRBJ2-3; CDR3: CASSDATSGRAGHRYAYF; DNA: TGTGCCAGCAGTGATGCCACTAGCGGGAGGGCAGGCCACAGATACGCGTATTTT
D: TRBD2; size: .; V: TRBV20-1; J: TRBJ2-1; CDR3: CSASAGGPYNEQFF; DNA: TGCAGTGCTAGTGCGGGAGGGCCCTACAATGAGCAGTTCTTC
D: .; size: .; V: TRBV20-1; J: TRBJ2-4; CDR3: CSARSPETGLAGKNIQYF; DNA: TGCAGTGCTAGAAGCCCCGAGACAGGCCTTGCTGGCAAAAACATTCAGTACTTC
D: .; size: few; V: TRBV7-2; J: TRBJ2-1; CDR3: CASTMIDEQFF; DNA: TGTGCCAGTACCATGATAGATGAGCAGTTCTTC
D: .; size: .; V: TRBV7-9; J: TRBJ1-1; CDR3: CASSLTENTEAFF; DNA: TGTGCCAGCAGCTTGACAGAGAACACTGAAGCTTTCTTT
D: TRBD2; size: few; V: TRBV20-1; J: TRBJ2-3; CDR3: CSAHRLAGALDTQYF; DNA: TGCAGTGCTCACAGACTAGCGGGAGCATTGGATACGCAGTATTTT
D: .; size: few; V: TRBV7-9; J: TRBJ2-1; CDR3: CASSPPAGNGLYNEQFF; DNA: TGTGCCAGCAGCCCCCCGGCTGGGAATGGGTTGTACAATGAGCAGTTCTTC
D: TRBD2; size: few; V: TRBV20-1; J: TRBJ2-7; CDR3: CSARDPSGRVYEQYF; DNA: TGCAGTGCTAGAGATCCCAGCGGGAGAGTCTACGAGCAGTACTTC
D: .; size: .; V: TRBV4-1; J: TRBJ1-1; CDR3: CASSLLPGIGYTEAFF; DNA: TGCGCCAGCAGCCTCCTTCCAGGGATCGGGTACACTGAAGCTTTCTTT
D: .; size: many; V: TRBV9; J: TRBJ2-7; CDR3: CASAQQGQGDEQYF; DNA: TGTGCCAGCGCACAACAGGGCCAGGGTGATGAGCAGTACTTC
D: .; size: few; V: TRBV25-1; J: TRBJ1-2; CDR3: CASSAPGYGYTF; DNA: TGTGCCAGCAGTGCCCCAGGGTATGGCTACACCTTC
D: TRBD2; size: .; V: TRBV7-2; J: TRBJ2-1; CDR3: CASSQSPGSGRQNEQFF; DNA: TGTGCCAGCAGCCAGAGCCCCGGAAGCGGGAGACAGAATGAGCAGTTCTTC
D: .; size: .; V: TRBV7-9; J: TRBJ2-5; CDR3: CASRRLGGSNEQYF; DNA: TGTGCCAGCAGGAGGCTGGGGGGTAGCAATGAGCAGTACTTC
D: TRBD1; size: .; V: TRBV11-3; J: TRBJ2-1; CDR3: CASSLGGTGAGSNEQFF; DNA: TGTGCCAGCAGCTTAGGCGGGACAGGGGCTGGGTCCAATGAGCAGTTCTTC
D: .; size: once; V: TRBV12-3/TRBV12-4; J: TRBJ1-3; CDR3: CASSFRSEGNTIYF; DNA: TGTGCCAGCAGTTTTAGGTCTGAGGGAAACACCATATATTTT
D: TRBD1; size: .; V: TRBV7-2; J: TRBJ1-4; CDR3: CASSQQGAGEKLFF; DNA: TGTGCCAGCAGCCAACAGGGGGCAGGGGAAAAACTGTTTTTT